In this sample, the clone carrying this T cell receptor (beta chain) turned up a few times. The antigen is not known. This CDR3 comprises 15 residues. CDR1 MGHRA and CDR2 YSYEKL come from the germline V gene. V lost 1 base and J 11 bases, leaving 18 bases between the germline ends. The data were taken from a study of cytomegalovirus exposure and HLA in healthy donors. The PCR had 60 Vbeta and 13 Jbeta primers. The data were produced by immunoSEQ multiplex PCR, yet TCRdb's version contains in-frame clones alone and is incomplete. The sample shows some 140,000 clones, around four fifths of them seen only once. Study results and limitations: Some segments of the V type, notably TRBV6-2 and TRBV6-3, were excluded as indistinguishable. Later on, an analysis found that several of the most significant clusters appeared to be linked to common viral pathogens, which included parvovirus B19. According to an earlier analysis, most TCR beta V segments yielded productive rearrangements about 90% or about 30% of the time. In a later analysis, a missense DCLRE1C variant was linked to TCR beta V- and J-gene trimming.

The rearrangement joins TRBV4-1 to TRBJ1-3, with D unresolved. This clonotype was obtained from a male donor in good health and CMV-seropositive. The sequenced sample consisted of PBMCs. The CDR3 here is CASSQGKNAGRAIYF. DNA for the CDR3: TGCGCCAGCAGCCAAGGAAAGAACGCGGGCCGGGCCATATATTTT.